Listed below are T cell receptor beta chains from one sample, sequenced in a study of blood T cell repertoires in COVID-19. Sequenced by immunoSEQ multiplex PCR; TCRdb stores in-frame clones only, minus some. This table has approximately 230,000 clones, roughly 80% appearing once. Sequencing was carried out using peripheral blood. The receptors were gathered from a woman in her thirties or forties with active or convalescent COVID-19. CDR3s include the opening cysteine and the closing phenylalanine or tryptophan. The order of the fields is V gene, D gene, J gene, clone size, CDR3 DNA, CDR3 protein. A D gene is named only where the DNA matches it firmly. Clone sizes are given selectively: once, few, many, or a class where the clone is expanded.

>TRBV2|TRBD1|TRBJ1-1|-
TGTGCCAGCAGGCCCGACAGGGGAGGCACTGAAGCTTTCTTT
CASRPDRGGTEAFF
>TRBV6-5|TRBD1|TRBJ1-1|-
TGTGCCTCCTACTCAGGACAGGGCCGGGCCACTGAAGCTTTCTTT
CASYSGQGRATEAFF
>TRBV28|-|TRBJ1-5|many
TGTGCCAGCAGTTTACCCAGGGGAAATCAGCCCCAGCATTTT
CASSLPRGNQPQHF
>TRBV12-3/TRBV12-4|TRBD1|TRBJ1-2|few
TGTGCCAGCAGTCAGGACAGGGTCCATGGCTACACCTTC
CASSQDRVHGYTF
>TRBV7-9|-|TRBJ1-5|few
TGTGCCAGCAGCGACTTAGACAGCAATCAGCCCCAGCATTTT
CASSDLDSNQPQHF
>TRBV9|-|TRBJ1-2|-
TGTGCCAGCAGCGTAGCTCAATCAGGCTATGGCTACACCTTC
CASSVAQSGYGYTF
>TRBV11-2|-|TRBJ1-2|-
TGTGCCAGCAGCTCGGACAGACTGAACTATGGCTACACCTTC
CASSSDRLNYGYTF
>TRBV6-5|TRBD1|TRBJ1-6|-
TGTGCCAGCAGTTACTCGTGGACAGGGGTAGGGTCACCCCTCCACTTT
CASSYSWTGVGSPLHF
>TRBV5-1|-|TRBJ1-4|-
TGCGCCAGCTCCTCCGGGGAGGGGCGTAATGAGGAACTGTTTTTT
CASSSGEGRNEELFF
>TRBV7-2|-|TRBJ2-1|few
TGTGCCAGCAGCTTCAGGGGCGTAGTCAATGAGCAGTTCTTC
CASSFRGVVNEQFF
>TRBV28|TRBD1|TRBJ1-5|-
TGTGCCAGCAGCACCCCCGGGACAGGGAGTCAGCCCCAGCATTTT
CASSTPGTGSQPQHF
>TRBV7-3|TRBD2|TRBJ2-1|-
TGTGCCAGCAGCTTAACTAGCGGGGGTAGCATCAGCTCCTACAATGAGCAGTTCTTC
CASSLTSGGSISSYNEQFF
>TRBV18|-|TRBJ1-1|-
TGTGCCAGCTCACCGGCGCGGGAGAACACTGAAGCTTTCTTT
CASSPARENTEAFF
>TRBV30|TRBD2|TRBJ2-3|-
TGTGCCTGGAGTGGATGGCGGGGGGCCCCAGATACGCAGTATTTT
CAWSGWRGAPDTQYF
>TRBV5-1|TRBD1|TRBJ1-4|-
TGCGCCAGCAGCTTGGGAACAGGGGGCGCGTATGAAAAACTGTTTTTT
CASSLGTGGAYEKLFF
>TRBV6-4|-|TRBJ2-6|-
TGTGCCAGCAGGTCTCCGGGGACTGGGGCCAACGTCCTGACTTTC
CASRSPGTGANVLTF
>TRBV4-1|TRBD2|TRBJ2-5|few
TGCGCCAGCAGCCAAGATGTGGGGGGGTACCAAGAGACCCAGTACTTC
CASSQDVGGYQETQYF
>TRBV7-2|TRBD2|TRBJ2-3|-
TGTGCCAGCAGCCTCTCAAGCGCTAGCGGGGGCACAGATACGCAGTATTTT
CASSLSSASGGTDTQYF
>TRBV2|TRBD1|TRBJ2-2|few
TGTGCCAGCAGTCCGGGACAGGGAACCGGGGAGCTGTTTTTT
CASSPGQGTGELFF
>TRBV15|-|TRBJ1-3|once
TGTGCCACCAGCCCCCGGACTCTTGGTGCTGGAAACACCATATATTTT
CATSPRTLGAGNTIYF
>TRBV25-1|TRBD1|TRBJ1-6|-
TGTGCCAGCAGTCTCGGGACAGGGGGCTGGGGTTCACCCCTCCACTTT
CASSLGTGGWGSPLHF
>TRBV27|-|TRBJ2-3|-
TGTGCCAGCAGTTTCCAGCGGATACTTAGCACAGATACGCAGTATTTT
CASSFQRILSTDTQYF
>TRBV7-2|-|TRBJ1-1|few
TGTGCCAGCAGCCGGACAGTCATGAACACTGAAGCTTTCTTT
CASSRTVMNTEAFF
>TRBV4-2|TRBD1|TRBJ2-5|-
TGTGCCAGCAGCCAAGCCAGGGGGTTTGAGACCCAGTACTTC
CASSQARGFETQYF
>TRBV6-5|-|TRBJ1-2|-
TGTGCCAGCAGAGGTACAGGGAACTATGGCTACACCTTC
CASRGTGNYGYTF
>TRBV27|-|TRBJ2-4|-
TGTGCCAGCAGTTTTCCAGGGCCAAAAAACATTCAGTACTTC
CASSFPGPKNIQYF
>TRBV5-1|-|TRBJ2-3|-
TGCGCCAGCAGCCCATCCCAACGGGTAGATACGCAGTATTTT
CASSPSQRVDTQYF
>TRBV20-1|-|TRBJ2-2|-
TGCAGTGCTCGTAACACCGGGGAGCTGTTTTTT
CSARNTGELFF
>TRBV28|TRBD1|TRBJ2-3|-
TGTGCCAGCAGTCTTCCGGGACAGGGGTCAGATACGCAGTATTTT
CASSLPGQGSDTQYF
>TRBV28|TRBD1|TRBJ1-2|-
TGTGCCAGCAGTCTCACAGGGGCCCATGGCTACACCTTC
CASSLTGAHGYTF
>TRBV10-3|TRBD1|TRBJ1-5|-
TGTGCCTCCGGGGACAGGAAAATTATGGCGCAGGGGAGCAATCAGCCCCAGCATTTT
CASGDRKIMAQGSNQPQHF
>TRBV7-8|-|TRBJ1-5|-
TGTGCCAGCAGCTTAGCTGAGGGCCAGCCCCAGCATTTT
CASSLAEGQPQHF
>TRBV9|TRBD1|TRBJ1-2|-
TGTGCCAGCAGCGAGATACGGACAGGCTATGGCTACACCTTC
CASSEIRTGYGYTF
>TRBV10-3|-|TRBJ1-3|-
TGTGCCATCAGTGGGAGGGGAGGCGGTGGAAACACCATATATTTT
CAISGRGGGGNTIYF
>TRBV24-1|-|TRBJ1-2|few
TGTGCCACCAGTGGAATTGCCGGGGATGGCTACACCTTC
CATSGIAGDGYTF
>TRBV18|-|TRBJ2-1|-
TGTGCCAGCTCACCACGAAGTCAAGGGGGCTACAATGAGCAGTTCTTC
CASSPRSQGGYNEQFF
>TRBV4-1|-|TRBJ2-1|-
TGCGCCAGCAGCCAAGAACAGGGACCCTACAATGAGCAGTTCTTC
CASSQEQGPYNEQFF
>TRBV6-5|-|TRBJ1-3|-
TGTGCCAGCAGTTACTCTTCAGGGACAGGAAACACCATATATTTT
CASSYSSGTGNTIYF
>TRBV7-3|-|TRBJ1-1|-
TGTGCCAGCAGCAGAGACAGGAACACTGAAGCTTTCTTT
CASSRDRNTEAFF
>TRBV5-1|-|TRBJ1-1|-
TGCGCCAGCGGGTGGGGAGGGAACACTGAAGCTTTCTTT
CASGWGGNTEAFF
>TRBV2|TRBD1|TRBJ1-5|-
TGTGCCAGCAGTGCGGGGACAGGGGTTGGGCAGCCCCAGCATTTT
CASSAGTGVGQPQHF
>TRBV7-9|-|TRBJ2-2|-
TGTGCCAGCAGCCCCTCGTGGACAGCCGACACCGGGGAGCTGTTTTTT
CASSPSWTADTGELFF
>TRBV4-2|TRBD2|TRBJ2-1|-
TGTGCCAGCAGCCAAGAAGCTAGCGGGGGGAGCTACAATGAGCAGTTCTTC
CASSQEASGGSYNEQFF
>TRBV7-9|TRBD1|TRBJ1-6|-
TGTGCCAGCAGCCCCGGGACAGGGGACAATTCACCCCTCCACTTT
CASSPGTGDNSPLHF
>TRBV4-1|TRBD2|TRBJ2-2|-
TGCGCCAGCAGCCTTCGGACTAGCGGGGGGGCCGGCGACACCGGGGAGCTGTTTTTT
CASSLRTSGGAGDTGELFF